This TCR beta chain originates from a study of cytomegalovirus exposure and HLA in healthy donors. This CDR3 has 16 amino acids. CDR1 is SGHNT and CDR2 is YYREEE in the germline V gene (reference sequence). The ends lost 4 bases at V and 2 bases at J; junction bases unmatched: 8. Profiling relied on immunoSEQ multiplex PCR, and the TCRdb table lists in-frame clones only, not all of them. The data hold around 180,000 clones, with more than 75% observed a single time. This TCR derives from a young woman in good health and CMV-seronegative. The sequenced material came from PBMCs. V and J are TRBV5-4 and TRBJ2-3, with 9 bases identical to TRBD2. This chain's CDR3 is CASSKKRGALTDTQYF. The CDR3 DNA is TGTGCCAGCAGCAAGAAGCGGGGGGCCCTCACAGATACGCAGTATTTT. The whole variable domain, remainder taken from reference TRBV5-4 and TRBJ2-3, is ETGVTQSPTHLIKTRGQQVTLRCSSQSGHNTVSWYQQALGQGPQFIFQYYREEENGRGNFPPRFSGLQFPNYSSELNVNALELDDSALYLCASSKKRGALTDTQYFGPGTRLTVL.